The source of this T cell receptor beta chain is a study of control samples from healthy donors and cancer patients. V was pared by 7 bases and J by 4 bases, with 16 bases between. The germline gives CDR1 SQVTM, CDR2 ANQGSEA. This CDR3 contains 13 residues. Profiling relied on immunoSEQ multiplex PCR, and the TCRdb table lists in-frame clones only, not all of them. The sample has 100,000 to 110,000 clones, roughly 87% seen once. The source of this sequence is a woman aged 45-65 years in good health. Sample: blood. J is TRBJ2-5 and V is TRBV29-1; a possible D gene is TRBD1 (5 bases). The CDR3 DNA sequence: TGCAGCGCAGTGACAGAGTATCTAGAGACCCAGTACTTC. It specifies CSAVTEYLETQYF.